The 27 T cell receptor beta chains below all came from one sample that was sequenced in a study of OX40 agonist ivuxolimab in advanced cancers. The receptor library was made with the immunoSEQ multiplex PCR assay. The table comes from immuneACCESS by way of TCRdb, which keeps in-frame sequences with V and J called. Part of the clones is missing from these tables; in studies checked, under half for an unresolved V gene and the rest for unknown reasons. The sample contains roughly 90,000 clones, roughly nine tenths of them found a single time. The ten largest clones capture about 9% of the sample. Sequencing was performed on CD4+ or CD8+ T cells sorted from blood, taken in a trial of the OX40 agonist ivuxolimab. These TCRs come from an adult with an advanced solid tumor such as melanoma, head and neck, liver or kidney cancer.

This chain uses TRBV11-2 with TRBJ2-1; D not certain. Trimming left V 3 bases short and J 5 bases short, with 8 bases between. The CDR3 totals 13 residues. The germline V gene encodes CDR1 SGHAT and CDR2 FQNNGV. The CDR3 sequence is CASSFGQNNEQFF. In DNA form, the CDR3 reads TGTGCCAGCAGCTTTGGGCAGAACAATGAGCAGTTCTTC.

The gene calls are TRBV7-9 and TRBJ2-7; no definite D call. The germline V and J ends were trimmed by 2 bases and 3 bases, with 5 bases remaining between them. Germline assignment: CDR1 SEHNR and CDR2 FQNEAQ (reference sequence). The CDR3 has 12 amino acids. The CDR3: CASSLSRYEQYF. CDR3 nucleotide sequence: TGTGCCAGCAGCTTATCTCGCTACGAGCAGTACTTC.

This clone was picked up a small number of times. The chain has TRBV11-3 and TRBJ2-7, with 11 bases lining up with TRBD2. The germline V gene encodes CDR1 SGHNT and CDR2 YENEEA. V was pared by 5 bases and J by 5 bases, with 8 bases of the junction left unmatched. The CDR3 loop spans 15 amino acids. The CDR3, as DNA: TGTGCCAGCAGCATTAGCGGGAGGGCCATCCACGAGCAGTACTTC. This codes for CASSISGRAIHEQYF.

The V and J genes are TRBV27 and TRBJ1-1, with TRBD1 matching 9 bases. This CDR3 is 13 amino acids long. Per the germline V gene, CDR1 is MNHEY and CDR2 is SMNVEV (reference sequence). Trimming took 10 bases from V and 6 from J; bases not matched to a gene: 9. This CDR3 reads CANPRTGVAEAFF. The CDR3 DNA reads as TGTGCCAACCCCCGGACAGGGGTGGCTGAAGCTTTCTTT.

V is TRBV6-1 and J is TRBJ2-6, with D perhaps TRBD1 or TRBD2 (6 bases each). Germline CDR1 and CDR2: MNHNS and SASEGT. V was clipped by 4 bases and J by 0 bases, with 10 bases between them. The CDR3 spans 16 residues. DNA for the CDR3: TGTGCCAGCAGTGTTGAGGGGGGCTCTGGGGCCAACGTCCTGACTTTC. Its protein product is CASSVEGGSGANVLTF.

The CDR3 loop is CASSALGWGRETQYF. The CDR3 DNA reads TGTGCCAGCAGCGCTTTAGGTTGGGGACGAGAGACCCAGTACTTC. The chain employs TRBV9 and TRBJ2-5; D may be TRBD1 or TRBD2 (5 bases each). The V end lost 3 bases, the J end lost 4 bases, and 16 bases lay between the germline ends. Germline CDR1 and CDR2: SGDLS and YYNGEE. This CDR3 spans 15 amino acids.

This clone came up once. V and J are TRBV15 and TRBJ2-3; D perhaps matches TRBD2 (5 bases). Germline V CDR1 and CDR2: LNHNV, YYDKDF (reference sequence). The germline V and J ends were trimmed by 0 bases and 0 bases, with 10 bases remaining between them. This CDR3 has 16 residues. The CDR3 region has the DNA TGTGCCACCAGCAGAGAGGCGGGCGGGAGCACAGATACGCAGTATTTT. Translating it yields CATSREAGGSTDTQYF.

The CDR3 loop reads CASSDGRGDEQYF. The CDR3 DNA sequence: TGTGCCAGCAGTGATGGCAGGGGTGACGAGCAGTACTTC. The V gene is TRBV2, the J gene TRBJ2-7, with D possibly TRBD1 on 6 matching bases. This CDR3 comprises 13 residues. V was trimmed by 3 bases and J by 5 bases, leaving 11 bases between them. Germline-derived CDR1 and CDR2 are SNHLY and FYNNEI.

The genes are TRBV19 and TRBJ2-5; TRBD2 matches at 12 bases. V trimming: 4 bases; J trimming: 2 bases; junction bases outside the gene matches: 11. The CDR3 has 18 amino acids. Germline V CDR1 and CDR2: LNHDA, SQIVND (reference sequence). CDR3 nucleotides: TGTGCCAGTAGTACTTCTACGTTGACTAGCGGGAGACAAGAGACCCAGTACTTC. Translation gives CASSTSTLTSGRQETQYF.

The chain links TRBV5-1 to TRBJ2-5; 12 nucleotides match TRBD2. The CDR3 is 18 residues long. The V gene end was trimmed by 6 bases and the J gene end by 5 bases; junction bases not matched to a gene: 17. Germline CDR1 reads SGHRS; CDR2 reads YFSETQ. The CDR3 DNA follows: TGCGCCAGCAAACCAGGACTAGCGGGATCGGCCGTCAGGGAGACCCAGTACTTC. Its protein product is CASKPGLAGSAVRETQYF.

The chain uses TRBV10-3 and TRBJ2-7; D is undetermined. The CDR3 is 12 amino acids. Germline CDR1 reads ENHRY; CDR2 reads SYGVKD. V gave up 7 bases and J gave up 5 bases, with 12 bases separating them. The CDR3, as DNA: TGTGCCATCAAGGATAGCAACCACGAGCAGTACTTC. As protein: CAIKDSNHEQYF.

The CDR3 sequence is CAWSNLREAEQYF. DNA for the CDR3: TGTGCCTGGAGTAATTTGCGGGAGGCCGAGCAGTACTTC. This chain connects TRBV30 to TRBJ2-7; 8 nucleotides align to TRBD2. CDR1 and CDR2 (germline): GTSNPN, SVGIG (reference sequence). The CDR3 is 13 amino acids. With 2 bases clipped from V and 6 bases from J, the junction kept 6 bases outside the gene matches.

The rearrangement joins TRBV6-5 to TRBJ1-5, with 9 bases aligning to TRBD1. CDR1 and CDR2 from the germline V gene are MNHEY and SVGAGI. V was clipped by 6 bases and J by 7 bases; unmatched bases: 4. The CDR3 contains 13 residues. CDR3 sequence: CASSTGGAQPQHF. CDR3 in DNA: TGTGCCAGCAGCACAGGGGGCGCGCAGCCCCAGCATTTT.

This clone was counted a single time. V usage is TRBV30 and J usage is TRBJ2-1; D assignment may be TRBD1 or TRBD2 (5 bases each). Germline CDR1 GTSNPN, CDR2 SVGIG (reference sequence). The germline V and J ends were trimmed by 4 bases and 3 bases, with 16 bases remaining between them. The CDR3 extends over 15 amino acids. The CDR3 sequence: CAWKSSGTDYNEQFF. CDR3 nucleotide sequence: TGTGCCTGGAAATCCTCCGGGACGGACTACAATGAGCAGTTCTTC.

The chain uses TRBV4-2 and TRBJ1-3, with unresolved D. Germline V CDR1 and CDR2: LGHNA, YNFKEQ. The CDR3 sequence is 16 residues long. V gave up 0 bases and J gave up 0 bases, with 9 bases separating them. Here the CDR3 DNA reads TGTGCCAGCAGCCAAGATCCAGCGAACTCTGGAAACACCATATATTTT. Protein product: CASSQDPANSGNTIYF.

This sequence joins TRBV29-1 and TRBJ1-1; D is undetermined. This CDR3 is built from 13 residues. The germline CDR1 and CDR2 sequences are SQVTM and ANQGSEA. V gave up 7 bases and J gave up 0 bases, with 12 bases separating them. The DNA for the CDR3 is TGCAGCGCATTCAGCTCGGTGAACACTGAAGCTTTCTTT. It codes for CSAFSSVNTEAFF. Complete variable domain (other parts from reference TRBV29-1 and TRBJ1-1): SAVISQKPSRDICQRGTSLTIQCQVDSQVTMMFWYRQQPGQSLTLIATANQGSEATYESGFVIDKFPISRPNLTFSTLTVSNMSPEDSSIYLCSAFSSVNTEAFFGQGTRLTVV.

The chain combines TRBV7-9 with TRBJ1-2; D remains ambiguous. CDR3 length: 12 amino acids. Per the germline V gene, CDR1 is SEHNR and CDR2 is FQNEAQ (reference sequence). Trimming took off 5 bases at V and 3 bases at J, with 7 bases between the two ends. The CDR3 sequence is CASSERDYGYTF. The CDR3 DNA follows: TGTGCCAGCAGCGAGCGGGACTATGGCTACACCTTC. The variable domain in full, with the rest retrieved from reference TRBV7-9 and TRBJ1-2, is DTGVSQNPRHKITKRGQNVTFRCDPISEHNRLYWYRQTLGQGPEFLTYFQNEAQLEKSRLLSDRFSAERPKGSFSTLEIQRTEQGDSAMYLCASSERDYGYTFGSGTRLTVV.

In DNA form, the CDR3 reads TGTGCCAGCAGCGCCATGCGAAAAGGGGCTCCCTATGGCTACACCTTC. Amino acids: CASSAMRKGAPYGYTF. The rearrangement links TRBV7-2 to TRBJ1-2, with a possible D match to TRBD1 (5 bases). In germline, CDR1 is SGHTA, CDR2 FQGNSA. Trimming took off 5 bases at V and 4 bases at J, with 20 bases between the two ends. The CDR3 spans 16 residues.

This chain uses TRBV2 with TRBJ2-7; D remains unclear. V was cut by 6 bases and J by 0 bases, with 6 bases left in between. Germline V lookup: CDR1 SNHLY, CDR2 FYNNEI. This CDR3 spans 12 amino acids. The CDR3: CASRGVSYEQYF. The CDR3 bases are TGTGCCAGCAGGGGCGTCTCCTACGAGCAGTACTTC.

V and J are TRBV9 and TRBJ2-3; 7 positions match TRBD1. Germline trimming cut 0 bases from V and 2 bases from J; bases unmatched to any gene: 3. The CDR3 runs 15 residues. Germline V lookup: CDR1 SGDLS, CDR2 YYNGEE. The CDR3 nucleotides read TGTGCCAGCAGCGTAGCTACAGGGGACACAGATACGCAGTATTTT. It is translated as CASSVATGDTDTQYF. Full variable domain (outside the CDR3, taken from reference TRBV9 and TRBJ2-3): DSGVTQTPKHLITATGQRVTLRCSPRSGDLSVYWYQQSLDQGLQFLIQYYNGEERAKGNILERFSAQQFPDLHSELNLSSLELGDSALYFCASSVATGDTDTQYFGPGTRLTVL.

V and J are TRBV15 and TRBJ1-1; D uncertain. There are 13 residues in the CDR3. Trimming removed 0 bases from V and 5 bases from J, with 7 bases in between. Germline loops: CDR1 LNHNV, CDR2 YYDKDF (reference sequence). CDR3 nucleotides: TGTGCCACCAGCAGAGAGCGGCAGACTGAAGCTTTCTTT. Protein sequence: CATSRERQTEAFF.

The gene calls are TRBV7-6 and TRBJ1-5; the D gene is possibly TRBD1 (6 bases). V was pared by 2 bases and J by 6 bases, with 14 bases between. The CDR3 is made up of 15 amino acids. Germline V gives CDR1 SGHVS, CDR2 FNYEAQ. CDR3 in amino acids: CASSLRQGMGQPQHF. CDR3 in DNA: TGTGCCAGCAGCTTAAGGCAGGGGATGGGTCAGCCCCAGCATTTT.

The gene calls are TRBV12-5 and TRBJ2-7, with D uncertain. The CDR3 has 13 amino acids. Germline V gives CDR1 LGHNT, CDR2 FRNRAP. V dropped 1 base and J dropped 5 bases, with 9 bases sitting between them. DNA of the CDR3: TGTGCTAGTGGTTTGGGCCCCGCCAACGAGCAGTACTTC. This codes for CASGLGPANEQYF.

This chain joins TRBV11-3 and TRBJ2-7; TRBD1 matches at 8 bases. V lost 5 bases, J lost 3 bases, and 21 bases stayed unmatched. The CDR3 runs to 19 residues. Germline lookup yields CDR1 SGHNT and CDR2 YENEEA. In nucleotides, the CDR3 is TGTGCCAGCAGCCCACGACAGGGGCGACTGACTCCACTTTTCTACGAGCAGTACTTC. Its translation: CASSPRQGRLTPLFYEQYF.

This clone has a single count. This chain links TRBV19 with TRBJ2-1; a possible D gene is TRBD1 (7 bases). Trimming removed 1 base at V and 2 bases at J, with 9 bases between. The CDR3 has 15 residues. Germline V gene data show CDR1 as LNHDA and CDR2 as SQIVND (reference sequence). CDR3 sequence: CASSIAGGPYNEQFF. In DNA, the CDR3 is TGTGCCAGTAGTATAGCAGGGGGGCCCTACAATGAGCAGTTCTTC. The variable domain in full, completed from reference TRBV19 and TRBJ2-1, reads DGGITQSPKYLFRKEGQNVTLSCEQNLNHDAMYWYRQDPGQGLRLIYYSQIVNDFQKGDIAEGYSVSREKKESFPLTVTSAQKNPTAFYLCASSIAGGPYNEQFFGPGTRLTVL.

The V and J genes are TRBV18 and TRBJ2-3, with D possibly TRBD2 on 5 matching bases. The germline V gene encodes CDR1 KGHSH and CDR2 LQKENI. The CDR3 runs to 16 residues. V shed 2 bases and J shed 2 bases, with 14 bases lying between them. The CDR3 loop is CASSPGRESVTDTQYF. CDR3 DNA: TGTGCCAGCTCACCAGGGAGAGAATCAGTCACAGATACGCAGTATTTT.

The rearrangement joins TRBV19 to TRBJ1-1; D gene unclear. This CDR3 is built from 14 residues. V was cut by 4 bases and J by 5 bases, with 14 bases left in between. The germline V gene has CDR1 LNHDA and CDR2 SQIVND (reference sequence). The CDR3 loop reads CASSTSDGWTEAFF. Here the CDR3 DNA reads TGTGCCAGTAGTACCTCGGACGGGTGGACTGAAGCTTTCTTT.